This TCR beta chain was retrieved from a study of T cell responses to AZD1222 COVID-19 vaccine. General study points: Two AZD1222 doses significantly raised spike-specific TCR breadth and depth over controls. Reports indicate that nearly half of spike-specific TCRs are directed at unmutated variant regions.

Germline lookup yields CDR1 WNHNN and CDR2 SYGVQD (reference sequence). CDR3 length: 14 residues. Trimming left V 3 bases short and J 2 bases short, with 11 bases between. This clone was picked up a small number of times. Its antigen is not known. Produced via immunoSEQ multiplex PCR; TCRdb's table is partial and in-frame only. The data contain some 190,000 clones, about 90% of them singletons. The sequencing used peripheral blood, collected 28 days after the second AZD1222 dose. This TCR came from an adult who received the AZD1222 COVID-19 vaccine. The V gene is TRBV10-1, the J gene TRBJ2-7, with D hard to call. The CDR3 coding sequence is TGCGCCAGCAGTGACCTCGGATCGGCCTACGAGCAGTACTTC. It is translated as CASSDLGSAYEQYF.